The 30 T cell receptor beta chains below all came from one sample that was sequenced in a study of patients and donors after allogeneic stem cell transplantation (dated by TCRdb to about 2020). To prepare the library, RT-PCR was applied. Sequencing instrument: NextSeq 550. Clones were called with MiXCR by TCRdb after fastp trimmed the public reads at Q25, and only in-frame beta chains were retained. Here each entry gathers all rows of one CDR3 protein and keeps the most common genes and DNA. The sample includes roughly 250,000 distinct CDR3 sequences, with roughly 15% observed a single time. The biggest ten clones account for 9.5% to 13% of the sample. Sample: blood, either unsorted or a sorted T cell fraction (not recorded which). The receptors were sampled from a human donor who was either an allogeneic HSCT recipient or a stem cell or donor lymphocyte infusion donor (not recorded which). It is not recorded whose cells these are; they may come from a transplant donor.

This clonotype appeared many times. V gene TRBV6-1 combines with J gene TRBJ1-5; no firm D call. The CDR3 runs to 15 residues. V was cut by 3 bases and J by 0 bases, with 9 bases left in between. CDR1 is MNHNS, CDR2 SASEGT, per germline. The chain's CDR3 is CASSESQYSNQPQHF. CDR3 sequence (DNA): TGTGCCAGCAGTGAGTCACAGTATAGCAATCAGCCCCAGCATTTT.

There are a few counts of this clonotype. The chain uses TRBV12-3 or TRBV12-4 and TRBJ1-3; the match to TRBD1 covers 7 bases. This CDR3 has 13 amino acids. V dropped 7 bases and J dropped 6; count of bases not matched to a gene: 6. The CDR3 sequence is CASNQGGENTIYF. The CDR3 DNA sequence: TGTGCCAGCAACCAGGGGGGGGAAAACACCATATATTTT.

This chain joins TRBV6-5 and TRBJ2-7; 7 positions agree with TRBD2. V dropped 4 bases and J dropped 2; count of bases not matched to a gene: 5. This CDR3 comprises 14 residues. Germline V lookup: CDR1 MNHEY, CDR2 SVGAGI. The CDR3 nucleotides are TGTGCCAGCAGTTCGGAGCGGGGTACCTACGAGCAGTACTTC. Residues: CASSSERGTYEQYF.

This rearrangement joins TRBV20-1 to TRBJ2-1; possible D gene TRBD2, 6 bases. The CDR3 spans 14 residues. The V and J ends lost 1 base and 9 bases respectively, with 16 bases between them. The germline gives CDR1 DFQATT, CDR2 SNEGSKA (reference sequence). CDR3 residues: CSARVQREWGEQFF. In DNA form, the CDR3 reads TGCAGTGCTAGAGTTCAACGGGAGTGGGGTGAGCAGTTCTTC.

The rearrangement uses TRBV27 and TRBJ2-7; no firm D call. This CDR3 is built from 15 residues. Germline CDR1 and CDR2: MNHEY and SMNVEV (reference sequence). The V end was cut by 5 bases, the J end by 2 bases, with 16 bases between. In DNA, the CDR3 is TGTGCCAGCAGTCCCCCAGATAGGTTCCCCTACGAGCAGTACTTC. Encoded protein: CASSPPDRFPYEQYF.

CDR3: CASGTPPRGNQPQHF. CDR3 in DNA: TGTGCCAGTGGGACTCCACCACGGGGCAATCAGCCCCAGCATTTT. This chain joins TRBV2 and TRBJ1-5, with D perhaps TRBD1 (5 bases). Between the trimmed V and J ends, which lost 9 bases and 2 bases, there was a span of 17 bases. The CDR3 sequence is 15 residues long. Germline lookup yields CDR1 SNHLY and CDR2 FYNNEI.

This CDR3 is CATSDGGQGSTDTQYF. The CDR3 DNA is TGTGCCACCAGTGATGGCGGACAGGGGAGCACAGATACGCAGTATTTT. The rearrangement uses TRBV24-1 and TRBJ2-3; TRBD1 aligns across 9 bases. Germline V gene data show CDR1 as KGHDR and CDR2 as SFDVKD. The V gene end was trimmed by 3 bases and the J gene end by 0 bases; junction bases not matched to a gene: 3. The CDR3 is 16 amino acids.

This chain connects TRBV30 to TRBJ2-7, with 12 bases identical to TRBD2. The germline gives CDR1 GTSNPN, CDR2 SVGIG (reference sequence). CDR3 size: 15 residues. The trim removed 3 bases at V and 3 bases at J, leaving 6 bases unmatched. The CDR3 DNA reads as TGTGCCTGGAGCCCCGGGACTAGCGGGTTCTACGAGCAGTACTTC. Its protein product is CAWSPGTSGFYEQYF.

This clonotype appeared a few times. CDR3 bases: TGTGCCAGCTTGCAGGAATCTAATTCACCCCTCCACTTT. Translation gives CASLQESNSPLHF. The rearrangement links TRBV2 to TRBJ1-6; D gene uncertain. Trimming shortened V by 8 bases and J by 6 bases, and 11 bases separated the two germline ends. The CDR3 covers 13 residues. Germline CDR1 SNHLY, CDR2 FYNNEI.

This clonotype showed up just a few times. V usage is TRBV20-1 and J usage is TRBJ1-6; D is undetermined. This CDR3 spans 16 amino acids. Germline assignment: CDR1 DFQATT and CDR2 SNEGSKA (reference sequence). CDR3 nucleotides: TGCAGCTCAACCGTGGATGGTTCGCACGGTAATTCACCCCTCCACTTT. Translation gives CSSTVDGSHGNSPLHF.

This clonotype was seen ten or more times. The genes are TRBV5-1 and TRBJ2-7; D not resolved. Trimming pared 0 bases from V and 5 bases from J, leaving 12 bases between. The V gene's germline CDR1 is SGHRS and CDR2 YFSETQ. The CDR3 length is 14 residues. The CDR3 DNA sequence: TGCGCCAGCAGCTTGGCCTTGCCTGGGGACGAGCAGTACTTC. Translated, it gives CASSLALPGDEQYF.

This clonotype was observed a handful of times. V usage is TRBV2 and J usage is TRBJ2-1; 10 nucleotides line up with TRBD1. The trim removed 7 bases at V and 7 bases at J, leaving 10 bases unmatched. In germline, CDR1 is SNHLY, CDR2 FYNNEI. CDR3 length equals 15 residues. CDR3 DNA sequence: TGTGCCAGCACCCGAGACAGGGGGCTAGGAAATGAGCAGTTCTTC. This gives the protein CASTRDRGLGNEQFF.

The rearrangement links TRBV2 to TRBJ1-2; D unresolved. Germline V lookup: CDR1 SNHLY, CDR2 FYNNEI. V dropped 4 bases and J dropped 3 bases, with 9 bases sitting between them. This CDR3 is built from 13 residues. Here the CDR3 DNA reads TGTGCCAGCAGTGCTAGTGACTACTATGGCTACACCTTC. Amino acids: CASSASDYYGYTF.

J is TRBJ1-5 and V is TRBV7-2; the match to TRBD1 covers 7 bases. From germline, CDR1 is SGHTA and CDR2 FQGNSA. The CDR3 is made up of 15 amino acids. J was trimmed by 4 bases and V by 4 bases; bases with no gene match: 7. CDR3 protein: CASSSGTVANQPQHF. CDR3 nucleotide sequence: TGTGCCAGCAGCTCGGGGACAGTTGCAAATCAGCCCCAGCATTTT.

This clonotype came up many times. The CDR3 sequence: CATSDSGLAEQFF. CDR3 nucleotide sequence: TGTGCCACCAGTGATTCCGGACTGGCCGAGCAGTTCTTC. The chain combines TRBV24-1 with TRBJ2-1; D perhaps matches TRBD2 (5 bases). Germline-derived CDR1 and CDR2 are KGHDR and SFDVKD. Trimming stripped 2 bases from V and 10 bases from J, with 11 bases between. The CDR3 sequence is 13 residues long.

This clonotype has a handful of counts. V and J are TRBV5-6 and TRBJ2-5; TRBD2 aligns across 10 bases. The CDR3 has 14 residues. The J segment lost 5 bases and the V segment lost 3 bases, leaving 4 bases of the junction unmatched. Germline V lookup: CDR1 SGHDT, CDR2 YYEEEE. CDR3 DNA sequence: TGTGCCAGCAGCTCGGGACTAGCGACGGAGACCCAGTACTTC. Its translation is CASSSGLATETQYF.

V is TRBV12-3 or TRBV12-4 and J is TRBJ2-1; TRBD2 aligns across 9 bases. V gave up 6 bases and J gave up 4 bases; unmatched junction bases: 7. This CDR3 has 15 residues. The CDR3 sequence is CASSLAGYRYNEQFF. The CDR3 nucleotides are TGTGCCAGCAGCCTAGCGGGATACCGTTACAATGAGCAGTTCTTC.

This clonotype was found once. For the CDR3, the DNA is TGTGCCAGCAGTTACTCGACAGAGTATGGCTACACCTTC. Translated, it gives CASSYSTEYGYTF. The rearrangement uses TRBV6-2 or TRBV6-3 and TRBJ1-2; D perhaps matches TRBD1 (5 bases). The V gene's germline CDR1 is MNHEY and CDR2 SVGEGT. The V gene lost 0 bases and the J gene lost 5 bases, with 7 bases spanning the gap. This CDR3 is built from 13 residues.

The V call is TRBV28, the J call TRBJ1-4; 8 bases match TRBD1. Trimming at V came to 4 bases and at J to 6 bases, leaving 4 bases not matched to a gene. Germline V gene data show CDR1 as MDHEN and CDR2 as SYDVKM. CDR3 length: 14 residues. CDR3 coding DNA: TGTGCCAGCAGTTGGGGGGGACAGGATGAAAAACTGTTTTTT. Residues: CASSWGGQDEKLFF.

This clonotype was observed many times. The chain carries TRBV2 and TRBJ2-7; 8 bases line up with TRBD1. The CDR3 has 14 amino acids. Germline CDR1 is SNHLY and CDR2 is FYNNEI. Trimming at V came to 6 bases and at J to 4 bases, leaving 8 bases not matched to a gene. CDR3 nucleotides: TGTGCCAGCAGAAGACAGGGGAATTCATACGAGCAGTACTTC. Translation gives CASRRQGNSYEQYF. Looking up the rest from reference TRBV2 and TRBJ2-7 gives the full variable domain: EPEVTQTPSHQVTQMGQEVILRCVPISNHLYFYWYRQILGQKVEFLVSFYNNEISEKSEIFDDQFSVERPDGSNFTLKIRSTKLEDSAMYFCASRRQGNSYEQYFGPGTRLTVT.

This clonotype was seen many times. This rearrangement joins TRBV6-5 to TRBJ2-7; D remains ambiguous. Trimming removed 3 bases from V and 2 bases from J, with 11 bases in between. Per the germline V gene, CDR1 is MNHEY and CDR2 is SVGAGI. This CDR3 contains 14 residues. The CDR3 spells CASSYGRNTYEQYF. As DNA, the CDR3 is TGTGCCAGCAGTTATGGAAGAAATACCTACGAGCAGTACTTC.

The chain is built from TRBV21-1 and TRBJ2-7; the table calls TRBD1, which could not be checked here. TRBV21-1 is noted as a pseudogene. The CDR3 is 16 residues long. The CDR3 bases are TGTGCCAGCAGCAAACGGGGCAGGCAACCTCACCCCGAGCAGTACTTC. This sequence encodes CASSKRGRQPHPEQYF.

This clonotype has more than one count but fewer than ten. The CDR3 here is CSARETRSGELFF. The CDR3 bases are TGCAGTGCTAGAGAGACTAGATCCGGGGAGCTGTTTTTT. This rearrangement joins TRBV20-1 to TRBJ2-2; tentatively, D is TRBD2 (6 bases). V lost 0 bases and J lost 6, with 8 bases in between. Germline CDR1 DFQATT, CDR2 SNEGSKA (reference sequence). This CDR3 comprises 13 residues.

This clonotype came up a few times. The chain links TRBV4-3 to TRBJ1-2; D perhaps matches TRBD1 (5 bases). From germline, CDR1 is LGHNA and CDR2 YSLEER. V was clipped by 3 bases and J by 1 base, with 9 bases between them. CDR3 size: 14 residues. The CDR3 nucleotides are TGCGCCAGCAGCCAGGGAGACAGTAACTATGGCTACACCTTC. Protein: CASSQGDSNYGYTF.

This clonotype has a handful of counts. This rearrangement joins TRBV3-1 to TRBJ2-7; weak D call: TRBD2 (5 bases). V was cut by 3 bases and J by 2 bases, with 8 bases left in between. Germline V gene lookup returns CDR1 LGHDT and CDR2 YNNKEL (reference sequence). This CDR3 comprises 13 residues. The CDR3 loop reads CASSQQAAYEQYF. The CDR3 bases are TGTGCCAGCAGCCAGCAAGCGGCCTACGAGCAGTACTTC.

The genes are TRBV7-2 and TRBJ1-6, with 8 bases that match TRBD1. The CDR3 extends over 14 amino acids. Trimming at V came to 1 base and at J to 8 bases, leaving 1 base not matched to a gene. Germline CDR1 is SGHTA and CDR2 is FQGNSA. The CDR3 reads CASSLETGDSPLHF. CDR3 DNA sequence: TGTGCCAGCAGCTTAGAGACAGGGGATTCACCCCTCCACTTT.

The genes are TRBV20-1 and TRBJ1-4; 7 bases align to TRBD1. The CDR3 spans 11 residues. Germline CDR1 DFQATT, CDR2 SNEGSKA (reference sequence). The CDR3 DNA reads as TGCAGGGCCCAGGGGGGCGAAAAACTGTTTTTT. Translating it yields CRAQGGEKLFF.

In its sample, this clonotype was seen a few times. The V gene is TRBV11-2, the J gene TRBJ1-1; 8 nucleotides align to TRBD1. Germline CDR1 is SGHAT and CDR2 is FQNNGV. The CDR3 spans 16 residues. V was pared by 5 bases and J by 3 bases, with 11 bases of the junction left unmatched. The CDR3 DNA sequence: TGTGCCAGCAGCCCTACCAGGCAGGGGGCGTACACTGAAGCTTTCTTT. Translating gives CASSPTRQGAYTEAFF.

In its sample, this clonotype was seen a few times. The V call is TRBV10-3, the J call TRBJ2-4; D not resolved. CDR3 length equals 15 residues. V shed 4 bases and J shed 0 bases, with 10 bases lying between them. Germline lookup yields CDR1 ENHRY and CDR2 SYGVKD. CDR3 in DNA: TGTGCCATCAGTGCCGGCGATATAGCCAAAAACATTCAGTACTTC. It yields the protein CAISAGDIAKNIQYF.

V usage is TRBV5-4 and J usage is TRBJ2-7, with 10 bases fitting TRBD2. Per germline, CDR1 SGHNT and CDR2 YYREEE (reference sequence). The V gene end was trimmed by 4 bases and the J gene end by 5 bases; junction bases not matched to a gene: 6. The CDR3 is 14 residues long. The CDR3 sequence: CASSAGTSVNEQYF. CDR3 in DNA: TGTGCCAGCAGCGCCGGGACTAGCGTCAACGAGCAGTACTTC.